This paragraph covers one TCR beta chain sequence. The CDR3 runs to 14 residues. From germline, CDR1 is LNHDA and CDR2 SQIVND (reference sequence). V trimming: 6 bases; J trimming: 5 bases; junction bases outside the gene matches: 2. Assay used: immunoSEQ multiplex PCR; TCRdb lists only in-frame clones, some missing. The sample includes 150,000 to 200,000 clones, roughly 86% of them seen just once. The sample belongs to a study of blood T cell repertoires in COVID-19. About the research overall: Acute-phase and convalescent COVID-19 samples originated in the United States, Italy and Spain. In each case, the material was cDNA or gDNA derived from T cells, B-cell-depleted T cells, or PBMCs.

Sample: peripheral blood. The chain uses TRBV19 and TRBJ1-6, with TRBD1 matching 9 bases. This TCR derives from an elderly woman in a cohort sampled during active or convalescent COVID-19. CDR3 DNA: TGTGCCAGTAGACAGGGGGCCCATAATTCACCCCTCCACTTT. This codes for CASRQGAHNSPLHF.